This TCR beta chain was identified in a study of blood T cell repertoires in COVID-19. The ends were cut back, 0 bases at V and 7 bases at J, with 6 bases in the middle. The length of the CDR3 is 13 residues. The V gene's germline CDR1 is MGHRA and CDR2 YSYEKL. Original methodology: Amplified reference gene primers provided the basis for estimating nucleated cell counts. Clones were sequenced by immunoSEQ multiplex PCR, and TCRdb holds only the in-frame ones, with some missing. The V and J calls and clone size were taken over from that table, and D and trimming were inferred from the DNA. The sample shows more than 200,000 clones, roughly 86% of them seen only once.

The TCR comes from a woman aged 55-75 years with COVID-19, enrolled during active disease. Sequencing input: peripheral blood. The V call is TRBV4-1, the J call TRBJ1-4, with D possibly being TRBD1 (5 bases). In nucleotides, the CDR3 is TGCGCCAGCAGCCAAGATGGGGCTGAAAAACTGTTTTTT. It codes for CASSQDGAEKLFF.